The source of this T cell receptor beta chain is a study of cytomegalovirus exposure and HLA in healthy donors listed by TCRdb under 2017. In terms of the full investigation: An earlier analysis of approximately 640 of the donors reported about 250 Gb of sequence data and some 120 million unique TCR beta sequences from 190 million or so T cells. To predict cytomegalovirus infection status, the study brought together high-throughput TCR immunosequencing, statistical association of individual TCRs with disease status, and machine learning. Class I and class II HLA loci were covered by the typing at four-digit resolution. Among about 400 genotyped donors of the cohort, an average of approximately 240,000 unique TCR beta nucleotide sequences was sequenced per donor, of which about 20% were non-productive. In a later analysis, previously published TCR beta repertoires from 666 donors were re-analyzed and high-resolution HLA genotyping was added so that TCR occurrence patterns could be studied. In a later genetic analysis, genome-wide SNP genotypes for about 55% of the roughly 700 donors were used, and that subset was treated as a discovery cohort. In the later analysis, no new phenotypic data were used to find candidate immune exposures; instead, reliance was placed on TCR beta sequences and their occurrence across donors. Using immunosequencing, the study profiled T cell repertoires from around 680 subjects and related those repertoires to cytomegalovirus serostatus. An earlier analysis of roughly 600 of the donors used high-throughput TCR beta sequencing to judge whether each TCR beta V gene segment behaved as functional or pseudogenic. Donor age, sex, ethnicity and CMV serostatus were compiled alongside the repertoire data. Roughly five DR-DQ haplotypes were handled as single units for association and clustering because linkage in the cohort was strong. An early release that covered several hundred HLA-typed donors contained around 330 gigabases of sequencing data and some 87 million unique TCR sequences. Besides the first cohort of under 700 subjects, a separate validation cohort made up of over a hundred different subjects was used. Every repertoire in the discovery cohort had been generated on one and the same sequencing platform. Among the roughly 400 genotyped donors, more than 70% belonged to the genetic ancestry cluster associated with self-reported Caucasian donors. The study aimed to test whether cataloging public T cell receptors could reveal signatures of past pathogen exposure. Typing coverage varied by locus: 629-630 donors for A, B, C, DRB1 and DQB1; about 520 for DQA1; 606 for DPA1; under 490 for DPB1.

The cohort comprised under 700 healthy bone marrow donors. All cohort members were sampled while nominally healthy, although unrecorded immune exposures were likely present. The donor was CMV seropositive and was included in the group of 300 or so seropositive cohort members. A peripheral blood sample was collected from each donor, and TCR beta sequencing was performed on peripheral blood mononuclear cells. Genomic DNA was extracted from the blood cell samples with the Qiagen DNeasy Blood Extraction Kit. The CDR3 has 14 amino acids, counting the end cysteine and phenylalanine. The entry retains the CDR3 DNA only, 42 bases that are in frame from base 1. V loses 4 bases at its end and J loses 3 bases; junction bases beyond the gene matches: 3. CDR1 and CDR2 were assigned from the germline V gene as SGHRS and YFSETQ. Library preparation used the immunoSEQ multiplex PCR assay. A mixture of 60 forward primers for TCR Vbeta segments and 13 reverse primers for TCR Jbeta segments was used in the multiplex PCR. The CDR3 region of rearranged TCR beta genes was amplified from genomic DNA with a multiplex PCR assay. The amplified TCR beta libraries were sequenced on the Illumina HiSeq System as 87-base-pair reads. Per the original workflow: In a later analysis, tens of millions of unique TCR beta chains were counted across the 500 to 700 repertoires, and around 10 million of these chains were shared by at least two donors. Raw reads were error-corrected and collapsed into unique sequences with a nearest-neighbor algorithm that merged closely related sequences to remove PCR and sequencing errors. CDR3 sequences were aligned to IMGT reference sequences to assign V, D and J gene segments. For a sequence to be retained, a match of at least six nucleotides to both a V gene segment and a J gene segment was required. Rearrangements were classified as productive when the CDR3 lacked stop codons and remained in frame with V and J, and all other rearrangements were classified as non-productive. Following IMGT convention, CDR3 was defined as the stretch from the second conserved V-encoded cysteine up to the conserved J-encoded phenylalanine. In an earlier analysis of around 600 of the donors, sequences lacking an unambiguous match to a single V gene segment were excluded. In an earlier analysis of about 590 of the donors, a V segment was called functional when productive rearrangements were above 56.7%, and segregating when the standard deviation between donors exceeded 5%. A statistical classification framework was developed to diagnose cytomegalovirus status using the catalog of TCR beta chain sequences. A later analysis assigned V and J genes by comparing TCR nucleotide sequences with IMGT/GENE-DB human TR gene sequences. Using the TCRdist pipeline, a later analysis assigned CDR3 sequences along with most-parsimonious VDJ recombination scenarios. A later analysis defined each TCR beta chain by its CDR3 amino acid sequence plus V-gene family, and excluded reads lacking a unique V-gene family. In a later analysis, approximately 590 highly shared, low-generation-probability nucleotide sequences were removed to address suspected cross-contamination and a sequencing artifact. A later analysis calculated a clonal expansion index for each public chain from normalized within-repertoire ranks of inferred template counts. In a later analysis, generation probabilities were computed using a VDJ recombination model fitted to out-of-frame rearrangements, and the results were checked against IGoR. In a later analysis, hypergeometric tests were used to score TCR-TCR, TCR-HLA and TCR-CMV co-occurrence, with a repertoire-size bias correction applied to TCR pairs. In a later analysis, false discovery rates were estimated by permuting HLA or CMV assignments 20 times. In a later analysis, co-occurring TCRs were grouped using DBSCAN, and TCRdist sequence similarity was added for clustering within HLA-allele-positive subsets. For co-occurrence clustering, repertoires with fewer than 30,000 or more than 120,000 public chains were excluded, along with five repertoires with anomalous nucleotide sharing. TCRdb carries this immuneACCESS record with in-frame sequences only. Its versions omit some clonotypes, under half of them owing to an unresolved V gene in the studies checked, with the rest unexplained. V, J and clone size reflect that table, while D and trimming were determined from the DNA. This sample is represented by about 190,000 clones; roughly 81% of them were singletons. The ten largest clones capture 2.5% to 3.5% of the sample.

Study-wide conclusions, independent of this receptor: According to a later analysis, TCR association rates differed among HLA loci, with DRB1 alleles showing the most associated TCRs and HLA-C alleles showing the fewest. Broadly in line with IMGT annotations, most TCR beta V segments showed up in productive rearrangements about 90% or about 30% of the time in an earlier analysis of 587 of the donors. In a later analysis, HLA-associated TCR beta chains showed more clonal expansion and lower generation probabilities than non-associated chains that were equally common. The authors suggested that the approach could potentially be extended to other disease states and immunological phenotypes. Cytomegalovirus status was reported to be diagnosed by the classifier with high specificity and sensitivity in both the original and validation cohorts. A few of the identified cytomegalovirus-associated TCR beta chains were confirmed in vitro to be specific for cytomegalovirus antigens. Because some donors lacked HLA typing at each locus, the association tests relied only on the typed subset. About 17 rarely observed V segments, including chromosome 9 orphons, were excluded from the earlier analysis of 550 to 700 of the donors because counts were too low. A later analysis reported that several top co-occurrence clusters appeared linked to parvovirus B19, influenza, CMV and Epstein-Barr virus. A group of highly shared sequence variants was considered likely to be a technical artifact of the sequencing pipeline. While some public TCRs were present in many individuals, most TCR sequences turned up only very rarely across donors. In the study, around 160 TCR beta chains were listed as associated with cytomegalovirus. Linkage disequilibrium might explain the correlated functional status among segregating V segments, but an unknown experimental factor could not be ruled out. In a later genetic analysis, a missense DCLRE1C variant was associated with V-gene and J-gene trimming of TCR beta chains, and the association was replicated in an independent cohort. When HLA alleles, especially DR and DQ, strongly co-occurred, attributing TCR associations to individual alleles was difficult. Compared with the approximately 600-donor mean, donors in an Asian-associated ancestry cluster had fewer N-insertions in productive TCRs, according to a later genetic analysis. Most CMV-associated TCR beta chains appeared to be HLA-restricted in a later analysis, and the HLA associations seemed to be driven largely by CMV exposure. Specific HLA alleles were associated with some 15,000 TCR beta sequences at a false discovery rate of 0.05 in a later analysis. A further reported finding was that TCR beta sequences accurately predicted the HLA-A and HLA-B alleles for most subjects in the first cohort. The cohort was sequenced for TCR beta chains only, and without alpha or paired-chain data the features that could be detected were limited. The only immune exposure information available for the cohort was CMV serostatus. Sequencing depth was assumed to be roughly uniform across donors in the presence/absence analyses, though that assumption may not hold. Because the 87-base-pair reads could not distinguish some IMGT-functional V segments, including TRBV6-2 and TRBV6-3, those segments were excluded.

A word on this clone: Which antigen it targets is not known. Qualities for individual bases were not recorded, and no much larger clone is one base off.

Material: PBMCs. The rearrangement joined TRBV5-1 to TRBJ1-4, and 7 junction bases match TRBD1. This clonotype was sampled from a young woman in good health and CMV-seropositive. The nucleotide sequence reads as follows: TGCGCCAGCAGCCAGACAGGGCCTAATGAAAAACTGTTTTTT. It is translated as CASSQTGPNEKLFF.